Presented here are 11 T cell receptor beta chains from one specimen sequenced in a study of cytotoxic CD8 clonotypes in ibrutinib-treated CLL. Only in-frame clones appear in the TCRdb table, and some are missing; sequencing was by immunoSEQ multiplex PCR. The sample has some 200,000 clones; around 72% are singletons. Specimen: PBMCs, collected after 24 months of ibrutinib treatment. These receptors were collected from a human donor with chronic lymphocytic leukemia.

This clone was seen more than once but under ten times. The chain carries TRBV4-3 and TRBJ2-1; D remains ambiguous. The CDR3 totals 13 residues. Germline V gene data show CDR1 as LGHNA and CDR2 as YSLEER. Trimming pared 0 bases from V and 6 bases from J, leaving 6 bases between. Here the CDR3 reads CASSQDLLNEQFF. Written as DNA, the CDR3 is TGCGCCAGCAGCCAAGATCTTCTCAATGAGCAGTTCTTC.

The rearrangement joins TRBV6-5 to TRBJ2-1; TRBD2 is a possible D gene (6 bases). The CDR3 covers 13 residues. Germline CDR1 MNHEY, CDR2 SVGAGI. The germline V and J ends were trimmed by 2 bases and 14 bases, with 16 bases remaining between them. CDR3 nucleotides: TGTGCCAGCAGTTACGGAGGGGCGCCCGGGGAGTTCTTC. It translates to CASSYGGAPGEFF.

This chain links TRBV5-1 with TRBJ2-2; 7 bases match TRBD1. V trimming: 4 bases; J trimming: 5 bases; junction bases outside the gene matches: 11. The CDR3 is 16 residues long. Germline V gene data show CDR1 as SGHRS and CDR2 as YFSETQ. CDR3: CASSAQPTGYTGELFF. Here the CDR3 DNA reads TGCGCCAGCAGCGCTCAACCGACAGGGTATACCGGGGAGCTGTTTTTT.

In its sample, this clone was seen a few times. The chain combines TRBV27 with TRBJ1-2; 7 bases agree with TRBD1. The CDR3 is 12 amino acids. V lost 5 bases to trimming and J lost 14 bases; unmatched junction nucleotides: 11. Germline V gene lookup returns CDR1 MNHEY and CDR2 SMNVEV (reference sequence). CDR3 nucleotide sequence: TGTGCCAGCAGTCCAAGACAGGGTCTGAGGACCTTC. This gives the protein CASSPRQGLRTF.

The J gene is TRBJ2-2, the V gene TRBV9, with D possibly TRBD1 on 5 matching bases. V gave up 0 bases and J gave up 2 bases, with 11 bases separating them. CDR1 is SGDLS, CDR2 YYNGEE, per germline. CDR3 size: 16 residues. The CDR3 nucleotides read TGTGCCAGCAGCGTAGGGTCGGACACCAACACCGGGGAGCTGTTTTTT. Translating gives CASSVGSDTNTGELFF.

The chain joins TRBV30 to TRBJ1-5, with 7 positions matching TRBD1. The CDR3 is 13 residues long. V was clipped by 2 bases and J by 7 bases; unmatched bases: 5. Germline V gives CDR1 GTSNPN, CDR2 SVGIG (reference sequence). The CDR3 spells CAWSRQGGQPQHF. The CDR3 DNA reads as TGTGCCTGGAGTAGGCAGGGGGGGCAGCCCCAGCATTTT. The complete variable domain, with remaining parts taken from reference TRBV30 and TRBJ1-5, reads SQTIHQWPATLVQPVGSPLSLECTVEGTSNPNLYWYRQAAGRGLQLLFYSVGIGQISSEVPQNLSASRPQDRQFILSSKKLLLSDSGFYLCAWSRQGGQPQHFGDGTRLSIL.

Regarding this clone: Germline and junction disagree at one end, which may indicate a read error. This chain uses TRBV6-5 with TRBJ2-7, with D maybe TRBD1 (5 bases). CDR1 MNHEY and CDR2 SVGAGI come from the germline V gene. This CDR3 is 13 amino acids long. The CDR3 is CAGSYDSHYEQYF. The DNA for the CDR3 is TGTGCCGGCAGTTACGACAGTCACTACGAGCAGTACTTC.

V gene TRBV11-2 combines with J gene TRBJ1-5; no clear D. V lost 5 bases to trimming and J lost 4 bases, with 9 bases between them. Per the germline V gene, CDR1 is SGHAT and CDR2 is FQNNGV. CDR3 length equals 13 residues. The CDR3 sequence: CASSTLRNQPQHF. DNA of the CDR3: TGTGCCAGCAGCACCCTAAGGAATCAGCCCCAGCATTTT.

The chain couples TRBV30 to TRBJ2-6, with D possibly TRBD1 on 6 matching bases. CDR1 GTSNPN and CDR2 SVGIG come from the germline V gene (reference sequence). This CDR3 has 17 residues. Deletions cut 2 bases from V and 0 bases from J, with 14 bases between. The CDR3 region has the DNA TGTGCCTGGAGTACCTGGACAGCGCTCTCTGGGGCCAACGTCCTGACTTTC. Translation gives CAWSTWTALSGANVLTF.

This clone has more than one count but fewer than ten. Other DNA sequences of this sample code for an identical CDR3. The J gene is TRBJ1-5, the V gene TRBV2, with D possibly TRBD1 on 5 matching bases. Trimming cost V 6 bases and J 3 bases, with 9 bases left between them. The CDR3 runs to 13 residues. CDR1 is SNHLY and CDR2 is FYNNEI in the germline V gene. The CDR3 loop reads CASSDRNNQPQHF. DNA for the CDR3: TGTGCCAGCAGCGACAGAAACAATCAGCCCCAGCATTTT.

The chain links TRBV6-5 to TRBJ1-1; TRBD1 matches 8 bases. CDR3 length: 13 amino acids. Germline V gene sequence: CDR1 MNHEY, CDR2 SVGAGI. The junction had 3 bases not matched to a gene; V was cut back by 6 bases and J by 3 bases. CDR3 sequence: CASRQTGDTEAFF. CDR3 sequence (DNA): TGTGCCAGCAGGCAGACAGGGGACACTGAAGCTTTCTTT.